Following are 28 T cell receptor beta chains from one sample sequenced in a study of blood T cells in healthy people across ages. It was with a sample-barcoded 5' primer and a J-beta primer mix that a second PCR of about 7 to 12 cycles was run. TCRdb itself ran the 5' RACE reads through MiXCR, one entry per CDR3 protein. The table lists about 620,000 distinct CDR3 sequences, about 51% of them singletons. The sequenced sample consisted of blood. The origin of the receptors is a woman older than 75 in good health.

The table lists this clonotype with a few counts. CDR3 DNA sequence: TGTGCCAGCAAAGGCGGGCCATCGGCCGTCACAGATACGCAGTATTTT. Residues: CASKGGPSAVTDTQYF. V is TRBV18 and J is TRBJ2-3; D is possibly TRBD2 (5 bases). Germline lookup yields CDR1 KGHSH and CDR2 LQKENI. With 8 bases removed from V and 2 bases from J, the gap between germline ends came to 20 bases. CDR3 length equals 16 residues.

The V gene is TRBV20-1, the J gene TRBJ1-1; D call uncertain. This CDR3 contains 13 residues. Per germline, CDR1 DFQATT and CDR2 SNEGSKA (reference sequence). Trimming stripped 7 bases from V and 0 bases from J, with 12 bases between. CDR3 coding DNA: TGCAGTGGGCTTATGGACCTGAACACTGAAGCTTTCTTT. Its translation: CSGLMDLNTEAFF.

The rearrangement links TRBV30 to TRBJ2-2; D possibly corresponds to TRBD1 (6 bases). This CDR3 is built from 15 residues. Germline lookup yields CDR1 GTSNPN and CDR2 SVGIG (reference sequence). V dropped 2 bases and J dropped 1 base, with 11 bases sitting between them. The CDR3 sequence: CAWSRQGRNTGELFF. The DNA of the CDR3 is TGTGCCTGGAGTCGGCAGGGGAGGAACACCGGGGAGCTGTTTTTT.

The V and J genes are TRBV15 and TRBJ1-1; D call uncertain. The CDR3 is 15 amino acids. The V gene's germline CDR1 is LNHNV and CDR2 YYDKDF (reference sequence). The ends were cut back, 1 base at V and 4 bases at J, with 13 bases in the middle. The CDR3 nucleotides read TGTGCCACCAGCAGAGTACGCCAGGCGGTCACTGAAGCTTTCTTT. It translates to CATSRVRQAVTEAFF.

This chain links TRBV10-3 with TRBJ2-2; a weak D match, TRBD1 (5 bases). This CDR3 is 14 amino acids long. V was shortened by 7 bases and J by 4 bases, with 13 bases between the two germline ends. In germline, CDR1 is ENHRY, CDR2 SYGVKD. The CDR3 sequence is CAINEAQGTGELFF. In nucleotides, the CDR3 is TGTGCCATCAACGAGGCCCAGGGCACCGGGGAGCTGTTTTTT.

This clonotype was recorded a few times. The genes are TRBV3-1 and TRBJ2-2, with 12 bases fitting TRBD1. Per germline, CDR1 LGHDT and CDR2 YNNKEL (reference sequence). This CDR3 is 14 amino acids long. With 6 bases clipped from V and 7 bases from J, the junction kept 3 bases outside the gene matches. The CDR3 spells CASRGQGAGGELFF. As DNA, the CDR3 is TGTGCCAGCAGGGGACAGGGGGCCGGCGGGGAGCTGTTTTTT.

The J gene is TRBJ2-1, the V gene TRBV29-1; 11 nucleotides match TRBD2. Looked up from germline, CDR1 is SQVTM and CDR2 is ANQGSEA. Losses at the gene ends were 5 bases for V and 4 bases for J; bases not matched to a gene: 10. The CDR3 is 16 amino acids. CDR3: CSVLGSSGRSYNEQFF. The CDR3 nucleotides are TGCAGCGTTTTGGGCTCTAGCGGGAGGTCTTACAATGAGCAGTTCTTC.

A note on this clonotype: A read error is possible here, since a much larger clone lies one base away. The chain carries TRBV12-3 or TRBV12-4 and TRBJ2-3; D is unclear. CDR3 length: 14 residues. V dropped 7 bases and J dropped 6 bases, with 17 bases sitting between them. The CDR3 region is CASTFGLVQDTQYF. The CDR3 DNA follows: TGTGCCAGCACCTTCGGGCTAGTCCAGGATACGCAGTATTTT.

The chain is built from TRBV28 and TRBJ2-3, with 10 bases identical to TRBD2. Germline trimming cut 3 bases from V and 4 bases from J; bases unmatched to any gene: 16. CDR3 length: 19 residues. Germline V gene sequence: CDR1 MDHEN, CDR2 SYDVKM. The CDR3 here is CASSFDLAGASYGPDTQYF. The CDR3, as DNA: TGTGCCAGCAGTTTCGATCTAGCGGGAGCCTCGTACGGTCCAGATACGCAGTATTTT. Full variable domain (outside the CDR3, taken from reference TRBV28 and TRBJ2-3): DVKVTQSSRYLVKRTGEKVFLECVQDMDHENMFWYRQDPGLGLRLIYFSYDVKMKEKGDIPEGYSVSREKKERFSLILESASTNQTSMYLCASSFDLAGASYGPDTQYFGPGTRLTVL.

The rearrangement uses TRBV27 and TRBJ2-5; 7 bases map to TRBD2. Germline CDR1 is MNHEY and CDR2 is SMNVEV (reference sequence). This CDR3 has 15 residues. After removal of 3 bases from V and 11 bases from J, the junction contained 15 bases not matched to a gene. The CDR3 DNA is TGTGCCAGCAGTTTGGTAGGACTAGTTGCCCGTGAGCAGTACTTC. Translated: CASSLVGLVAREQYF.

Turning to this clonotype: A much larger clone differs from this one at a single base, so this may be a read error. J is TRBJ2-1 and V is TRBV4-1, with D maybe TRBD2 (6 bases). Trimming stripped 3 bases from V and 5 bases from J, with 14 bases between. CDR3 length: 15 residues. Germline V lookup: CDR1 MGHRA, CDR2 YSYEKL. Here the CDR3 DNA reads TGCGCCAGCAGCCAGGAGGGATGGTCCCACAATGAGCAGTTCTTC. Translated, it gives CASSQEGWSHNEQFF.

This clonotype came up once. The J gene is TRBJ2-3, the V gene TRBV29-1, with D tentatively TRBD1 (7 bases). CDR1 is SQVTM, CDR2 ANQGSEA, per germline. CDR3 length equals 15 residues. V was cut by 3 bases and J by 0 bases, with 13 bases left in between. In nucleotides, the CDR3 is TGCAGCGTTGACTCCAGGGGGGATAGCACAGATACGCAGTATTTT. As protein: CSVDSRGDSTDTQYF.

The chain has TRBV4-3 and TRBJ2-7; D is unresolved. The CDR3 totals 13 residues. V lost 2 bases and J 4 bases, leaving 9 bases between the germline ends. Germline CDR1 is LGHNA and CDR2 is YSLEER. The CDR3 DNA is TGCGCCAGCAGCCAATGGTCGATGTACGAGCAGTACTTC. It specifies CASSQWSMYEQYF.

This clonotype turned up a few times. This chain joins TRBV7-9 and TRBJ1-1, with a weak D call TRBD1 (5 bases). The CDR3 has 14 amino acids. Trimming removed 5 bases from V and 1 base from J, with 11 bases in between. The germline gives CDR1 SEHNR, CDR2 FQNEAQ (reference sequence). The CDR3 loop is CASSPDGANTEAFF. Here the CDR3 DNA reads TGTGCCAGCAGCCCTGACGGGGCGAACACTGAAGCTTTCTTT. The full variable domain, with the rest looked up from reference TRBV7-9 and TRBJ1-1, is DTGVSQNPRHKITKRGQNVTFRCDPISEHNRLYWYRQTLGQGPEFLTYFQNEAQLEKSRLLSDRFSAERPKGSFSTLEIQRTEQGDSAMYLCASSPDGANTEAFFGQGTRLTVV.

Ten or more counts support this clonotype. This chain joins TRBV14 and TRBJ2-1; 7 positions agree with TRBD1. The CDR3 is made up of 16 amino acids. Per the germline V gene, CDR1 is SGHDN and CDR2 is FVKESK. Trimming removed 2 bases from V and 2 bases from J; junction bases left unmatched: 6. The CDR3 bases are TGTGCCAGCAGCCAAACAGGGGCTGTTACCTACAATGAGCAGTTCTTC. Its protein product is CASSQTGAVTYNEQFF.

This clonotype was seen many times. The rearrangement joins TRBV5-1 to TRBJ1-5; 10 bases match TRBD1. Germline-derived CDR1 and CDR2 are SGHRS and YFSETQ. This CDR3 is 14 amino acids long. With V trimmed by 4 bases and J by 5 bases, 3 bases remained unmatched. The CDR3 here is CASSHGTGDQPQHF. CDR3 DNA sequence: TGCGCCAGCAGCCACGGGACAGGGGATCAGCCCCAGCATTTT.

J is TRBJ2-3 and V is TRBV7-6, with 12 bases matching TRBD2. The V gene end was trimmed by 5 bases and the J gene end by 2 bases; junction bases not matched to a gene: 11. The germline V gene has CDR1 SGHVS and CDR2 FNYEAQ. The CDR3 spans 18 residues. In nucleotides, the CDR3 is TGTGCCAGCAGCGCAACTAGCGGGGGGAACCGCGTCACAGATACGCAGTATTTT. Its protein is CASSATSGGNRVTDTQYF. Full variable domain (missing parts from reference TRBV7-6 and TRBJ2-3): GAGVSQSPRYKVTKRGQDVALRCDPISGHVSLYWYRQALGQGPEFLTYFNYEAQQDKSGLPNDRFSAERPEGSISTLTIQRTEQRDSAMYRCASSATSGGNRVTDTQYFGPGTRLTVL.

This clonotype was counted only a few times. The J gene is TRBJ1-1, the V gene TRBV5-1; D not certain. Trimming took off 4 bases at V and 0 bases at J, with 10 bases between the two ends. Looked up from germline, CDR1 is SGHRS and CDR2 is YFSETQ. The CDR3 contains 14 residues. Here the CDR3 reads CASSQDRMNTEAFF. CDR3 bases: TGCGCCAGCAGCCAGGACCGCATGAACACTGAAGCTTTCTTT.

This clonotype came up once. V is TRBV7-3 and J is TRBJ1-1; a possible D gene is TRBD1 (5 bases). Germline values: CDR1 SGHTA, CDR2 FQGTGA. Between the trimmed V and J ends, which lost 2 bases and 1 base, there was a span of 14 bases. The length of the CDR3 is 16 residues. CDR3 sequence (DNA): TGTGCCAGCAGCTTATCAGGACGGGGGTGGAACACTGAAGCTTTCTTT. This gives the protein CASSLSGRGWNTEAFF.

This chain links TRBV10-3 with TRBJ1-4; D gene ambiguous. The length of the CDR3 is 14 residues. CDR1 and CDR2 (germline): ENHRY, SYGVKD. Trimming removed 7 bases from V and 0 bases from J, with 9 bases in between. CDR3 residues: CAIKAEATNEKLFF. The CDR3 DNA is TGTGCCATCAAAGCAGAAGCAACTAATGAAAAACTGTTTTTT.

Worth noting for this clonotype: One end of the junction varies from germline; a read error may be responsible. The CDR3 region has the DNA TGTGCCAGCAGTTCCCCTAGCGGAGTGGGGTACAATGAGCCGTTCTTC. Translated, it gives CASSSPSGVGYNEPFF. The chain couples TRBV27 to TRBJ2-1; 7 nucleotides align to TRBD2. The CDR3 covers 16 residues. The germline V gene has CDR1 MNHEY and CDR2 SMNVEV (reference sequence).

The chain is built from TRBV4-3 and TRBJ2-1; perhaps TRBD1 as D (8 bases). Per germline, CDR1 LGHNA and CDR2 YSLEER. This CDR3 is 17 amino acids long. Trimming took 1 base from V and 8 from J, leaving 21 bases between them. DNA for the CDR3: TGCGCCAGCAGCCAAGTCGTTACCGGACAGGGAGGGGATGAGCAGTTCTTC. Residues: CASSQVVTGQGGDEQFF.

This clonotype has just a few counts. The chain is built from TRBV30 and TRBJ1-6; D is uncertain. V lost 1 base to trimming and J lost 15 bases, with 10 bases between them. Germline V lookup: CDR1 GTSNPN, CDR2 SVGIG (reference sequence). The CDR3 is 11 amino acids. The CDR3 DNA sequence: TGTGCCTGGAGTGGGGTAGATCGCCTCCACTTT. Protein product: CAWSGVDRLHF. The whole variable domain, remainder taken from reference TRBV30 and TRBJ1-6, is SQTIHQWPATLVQPVGSPLSLECTVEGTSNPNLYWYRQAAGRGLQLLFYSVGIGQISSEVPQNLSASRPQDRQFILSSKKLLLSDSGFYLCAWSGVDRLHFGNGTRLTVT.

The J gene is TRBJ1-5, the V gene TRBV12-3 or TRBV12-4; no clear D. There are 16 residues in the CDR3. Trimming took 3 bases from V and 1 from J, leaving 13 bases between them. CDR3 residues: CASSLGSRFSNQPQHF. CDR3 sequence (DNA): TGTGCCAGCAGTTTGGGCTCTCGATTCAGCAATCAGCCCCAGCATTTT.

V is TRBV29-1 and J is TRBJ2-1, with D possibly TRBD2 on 6 matching bases. V was shortened by 7 bases and J by 0 bases, with 13 bases between the two germline ends. Germline V gene sequence: CDR1 SQVTM, CDR2 ANQGSEA. This CDR3 contains 14 residues. CDR3 in amino acids: CSGGTASSYNEQFF. The CDR3 nucleotides read TGCAGCGGCGGGACTGCAAGCTCCTACAATGAGCAGTTCTTC.

This sequence joins TRBV6-4 and TRBJ2-2, with D possibly matching TRBD2 (5 bases). Trimming removed 0 bases from V and 4 bases from J, with 12 bases in between. This CDR3 comprises 16 residues. Per the germline V gene, CDR1 is MRHNA and CDR2 is SNTAGT. CDR3 bases: TGTGCCAGCAGTGACTCGGTCGGCGGGCCCACCGGGGAGCTGTTTTTT. Translation gives CASSDSVGGPTGELFF.

The chain has TRBV7-2 and TRBJ1-2; D call uncertain. The CDR3 is 14 amino acids. CDR1 is SGHTA and CDR2 is FQGNSA in the germline V gene. The germline V and J ends were trimmed by 2 bases and 5 bases, with 12 bases remaining between them. The CDR3 nucleotides read TGTGCCAGCAGCTTACCCACCCAAGGTTATGGCTACACCTTC. It codes for CASSLPTQGYGYTF.

The rearrangement links TRBV2 to TRBJ2-7; D gene uncertain. V was pared by 7 bases and J by 1 base, with 11 bases between. Germline loops: CDR1 SNHLY, CDR2 FYNNEI. This CDR3 region has 13 residues. Here the CDR3 reads CASNLGRSYEQYF. For the CDR3, the DNA is TGTGCCAGCAATCTAGGCAGATCCTACGAGCAGTACTTC.